Presented here are 23 T cell receptor beta chains from one specimen sequenced in a study of T cells in Graves' hyperthyroidism and ophthalmopathy. Amplification targeted TCR beta CDR3 regions from RNA transcripts. The study used the HTBI primer set for a first-round RT-PCR of the TCR CDR3. In TCRdb, the multiplex PCR reads were re-called with MiXCR into one record per CDR3 protein. This table has roughly 290,000 distinct CDR3 sequences, about 18% appearing once. Sequencing input: blood. The receptors come from a woman aged 60-75 years with Graves' ophthalmopathy.

The CDR3 loop is CASSLRILGGGSYNEQFF. The CDR3 region has the DNA TGTGCCAGCAGCCTTCGAATACTAGGCGGAGGCTCCTACAATGAGCAGTTCTTC. The V gene is TRBV7-2, the J gene TRBJ2-1; D is perhaps TRBD2 (5 bases). The V end was cut by 5 bases, the J end by 0 bases, with 20 bases between. The CDR3 is 18 residues long. CDR1 is SGHTA, CDR2 FQGNSA, per germline.

The gene calls are TRBV19 and TRBJ1-2; 7 bases map to TRBD1. Germline V gene sequence: CDR1 LNHDA, CDR2 SQIVND (reference sequence). V trimming: 6 bases; J trimming: 4 bases; junction bases outside the gene matches: 8. This CDR3 comprises 14 residues. In DNA form, the CDR3 reads TGTGCCAGTAGGCCCCAAGGGGGCCTCTATGGCTACACCTTC. This gives the protein CASRPQGGLYGYTF.

About this clonotype: A much larger clone lies a single base off, so this may be a read error. The V call is TRBV28, the J call TRBJ2-7; 8 bases fit TRBD1. Per the germline V gene, CDR1 is MDHEN and CDR2 is SYDVKM. The length of the CDR3 is 17 residues. Trimming took 4 bases from V and 4 from J; bases not matched to a gene: 15. CDR3 in DNA: TGTGCCAGCAGTTGGGACAGGCTCACACCGGGACGTTACGAGCAGTACTTC. Its translation: CASSWDRLTPGRYEQYF.

This sequence joins TRBV10-3 and TRBJ2-1, with 10 bases identical to TRBD1. Germline CDR1 and CDR2: ENHRY and SYGVKD. The CDR3 covers 12 residues. The V segment lost 11 bases and the J segment 7 bases; nucleotides outside the gene matches: 5. In nucleotides, the CDR3 is TGTGCCGCCGGGACAGGGGTTAATGAGCAGTTCTTC. This translates into CAAGTGVNEQFF.

The rearrangement uses TRBV5-4 and TRBJ2-7; D is uncertain. This CDR3 comprises 14 residues. The ends were cut back, 0 bases at V and 5 bases at J, with 12 bases in the middle. Germline V CDR1 and CDR2: SGHNT, YYREEE (reference sequence). CDR3 DNA sequence: TGTGCCAGCAGCTTGGGTCCTAAAGACGACGAGCAGTACTTC. Amino acid sequence: CASSLGPKDDEQYF.

The genes are TRBV10-2 and TRBJ2-3; a possible D gene is TRBD2 (5 bases). V gave up 3 bases and J gave up 2 bases, with 9 bases separating them. The CDR3 loop spans 14 amino acids. The germline V gene encodes CDR1 WSHSY and CDR2 SAAADI. The CDR3 is CASSDWTPTDTQYF. CDR3 nucleotides: TGCGCCAGCAGTGATTGGACTCCCACAGATACGCAGTATTTT.

In its sample, this clonotype was seen a few times. This sequence joins TRBV14 and TRBJ2-1; possibly TRBD1 for D (5 bases). Germline V gene sequence: CDR1 SGHDN, CDR2 FVKESK. Trimming removed 5 bases at V and 3 bases at J, with 14 bases between. The CDR3 loop spans 15 amino acids. CDR3 protein: CASSYQGSVYNEQFF. The CDR3 DNA reads as TGTGCCAGCAGCTACCAGGGTTCCGTCTACAATGAGCAGTTCTTC. Drawing the rest from reference TRBV14 and TRBJ2-1, the complete variable domain is EAGVTQFPSHSVIEKGQTVTLRCDPISGHDNLYWYRRVMGKEIKFLLHFVKESKQDESGMPNNRFLAERTGGTYSTLKVQPAELEDSGVYFCASSYQGSVYNEQFFGPGTRLTVL.

This clonotype was seen many times. This sequence joins TRBV18 and TRBJ1-5, with D uncertain. The CDR3 loop spans 12 amino acids. The germline V and J ends were trimmed by 2 bases and 9 bases, with 8 bases remaining between them. Germline V lookup: CDR1 KGHSH, CDR2 LQKENI. The CDR3 loop is CASSPEGRPQHF. DNA of the CDR3: TGTGCCAGCTCACCAGAGGGAAGGCCCCAGCATTTT.

At least ten counts were recorded for this clonotype. This rearrangement joins TRBV20-1 to TRBJ1-2; 8 nucleotides match TRBD1. This CDR3 comprises 13 residues. Germline CDR1 is DFQATT and CDR2 is SNEGSKA (reference sequence). The V and J ends lost 5 bases and 5 bases, in that order; junction bases with no gene match: 7. CDR3 in DNA: TGCAGTGCTGGCGAGACAGGGGTATATGGCTACACCTTC. Its translation is CSAGETGVYGYTF.

Ten or more counts support this clonotype. V is TRBV20-1 and J is TRBJ2-1; TRBD2 is a possible D gene (6 bases). Germline V gene data show CDR1 as DFQATT and CDR2 as SNEGSKA (reference sequence). This CDR3 region has 16 residues. The V end was cut by 4 bases, the J end by 2 bases, with 18 bases between. The CDR3 DNA sequence: TGCAGTGCTACGGCTGCTGCGGGGACGACCTACAATGAGCAGTTCTTC. Protein sequence: CSATAAAGTTYNEQFF.

V usage is TRBV28 and J usage is TRBJ2-7; 10 nucleotides match TRBD1. The germline V gene has CDR1 MDHEN and CDR2 SYDVKM. The V segment lost 6 bases and the J segment 3 bases; nucleotides outside the gene matches: 14. The length of the CDR3 is 17 residues. CDR3 loop: CASSGFHRDRGDYEQYF. The CDR3 nucleotides read TGTGCCAGCAGCGGCTTCCACCGGGACAGGGGAGACTACGAGCAGTACTTC.

In regard to this clonotype: This may come from a read error, since a much larger clone is one base off. The chain uses TRBV5-1 and TRBJ2-5, with D perhaps matching TRBD1 (5 bases). The CDR3 is made up of 16 amino acids. CDR1 SGHRS and CDR2 YFSETQ come from the germline V gene. The CDR3 is CVSSFGRGRGQETQYF. In nucleotides, the CDR3 is TGCGTCAGCAGCTTCGGAAGGGGCCGTGGTCAAGAGACCCAGTACTTC.

This clonotype was seen a handful of times. The chain joins TRBV7-3 to TRBJ1-5, with D uncertain. The CDR3 extends over 13 amino acids. Trimming removed 1 base at V and 8 bases at J, with 9 bases between. Germline-derived CDR1 and CDR2 are SGHTA and FQGTGA. CDR3 DNA sequence: TGTGCCAGCAGCTTAAACGGGCGAGAGCCCCAGCATTTT. It specifies CASSLNGREPQHF.

The sample holds one count of this clonotype. V is TRBV12-3 or TRBV12-4 and J is TRBJ2-1; D is perhaps TRBD2 (6 bases). The CDR3 extends over 13 amino acids. Trimming cost V 0 bases and J 16 bases, with 16 bases left between them. The CDR3 nucleotides are TGTGCCAGCAGTTTAGCGCGTGGGACTGGCTGCTTCTTC. Residues: CASSLARGTGCFF.

V gene TRBV19 combines with J gene TRBJ1-5; TRBD1 matches 8 bases. Trimming removed 5 bases from V and 6 bases from J; junction bases left unmatched: 6. From germline, CDR1 is LNHDA and CDR2 SQIVND (reference sequence). The CDR3 extends over 14 amino acids. The CDR3 DNA follows: TGTGCCAGTAGTCCCGGGCAGGGGGCTCAGCCCCAGCATTTT. Translating it yields CASSPGQGAQPQHF.

This clonotype was observed a handful of times. The chain combines TRBV4-2 with TRBJ1-1, with D perhaps matching TRBD1 (6 bases). V lost 7 bases and J lost 4, with 25 bases in between. CDR1 and CDR2 (germline): LGHNA, YNFKEQ. This CDR3 contains 17 residues. The CDR3 sequence is CASKGGGGDIGSTEAFF. The CDR3 DNA reads as TGTGCCAGCAAAGGAGGAGGGGGGGATATCGGGAGCACTGAAGCTTTCTTT.

This clonotype has a count of ten or more. The chain employs TRBV7-9 and TRBJ2-1; the D gene is possibly TRBD2 (5 bases). The CDR3 sequence is 14 residues long. CDR1 SEHNR and CDR2 FQNEAQ come from the germline V gene (reference sequence). The ends were cut back, 4 bases at V and 5 bases at J, with 12 bases in the middle. The CDR3 spells CASSSPVRDNEQFF. In DNA form, the CDR3 reads TGTGCCAGCAGCTCCCCCGTGCGGGACAATGAGCAGTTCTTC.

This clonotype was recorded at least ten times. The chain couples TRBV11-2 to TRBJ2-1; D gene ambiguous. Germline values: CDR1 SGHAT, CDR2 FQNNGV. The CDR3 loop spans 14 amino acids. V was shortened by 1 base and J by 3 bases, with 7 bases between the two germline ends. The CDR3 DNA reads as TGTGCCAGCAGCTTAGCCGGCAGCTACAATGAGCAGTTCTTC. It codes for CASSLAGSYNEQFF.

This clonotype has ten or more counts. The chain combines TRBV6-5 with TRBJ2-1; tentative D call: TRBD2 (6 bases). Trimming pared 0 bases from V and 2 bases from J, leaving 11 bases between. Germline CDR1 and CDR2: MNHEY and SVGAGI. CDR3 length: 16 amino acids. CDR3 sequence: CASSYSRRAPYNEQFF. The CDR3 nucleotides read TGTGCCAGCAGTTACTCCCGGAGGGCCCCCTACAATGAGCAGTTCTTC.

This clonotype was detected ten times or more. CDR3 residues: CASSQPSMRLGGADTQYF. Written as DNA, the CDR3 is TGTGCCAGCAGCCAGCCCTCGATGCGGCTCGGGGGCGCAGATACGCAGTATTTT. The gene calls are TRBV7-9 and TRBJ2-3; the D call may be TRBD1 or TRBD2 (6 bases each). CDR1 is SEHNR and CDR2 is FQNEAQ in the germline V gene (reference sequence). Trimming shortened V by 5 bases and J by 4 bases, and 25 bases separated the two germline ends. This CDR3 spans 18 amino acids.

The sample holds many counts of this clonotype. Written as DNA, the CDR3 is TGCAGTGCTACCCTACTGCGTTTGGACAGATATAACTATGGCTACACCTTC. This sequence encodes CSATLLRLDRYNYGYTF. The rearrangement links TRBV20-1 to TRBJ1-2; TRBD1 is a possible D gene (6 bases). CDR3 size: 17 residues. V was shortened by 4 bases and J by 1 base, with 22 bases between the two germline ends. Germline values: CDR1 DFQATT, CDR2 SNEGSKA (reference sequence).

This clonotype was seen at least ten times. V usage is TRBV10-3 and J usage is TRBJ2-3; TRBD1 agrees at 8 bases. The CDR3 is made up of 17 amino acids. Germline V lookup: CDR1 ENHRY, CDR2 SYGVKD. Trimming at V came to 3 bases and at J to 1 base, leaving 9 bases not matched to a gene. Here the CDR3 DNA reads TGTGCCATCAGTGACCCCGGACAGGGCACGGGCACAGATACGCAGTATTTT. Its translation is CAISDPGQGTGTDTQYF.

This clonotype was observed many times. The CDR3 bases are TGCAGTGCTAGGGGAGCCTACGAGCAGTACTTC. Its translation: CSARGAYEQYF. The V and J genes are TRBV20-1 and TRBJ2-7, with a possible D match to TRBD2 (5 bases). The CDR3 extends over 11 amino acids. Germline V gives CDR1 DFQATT, CDR2 SNEGSKA (reference sequence). V lost 3 bases, J lost 2 bases, and 5 bases lay in between.